This entry is about one T cell receptor (beta chain). Sequenced by immunoSEQ multiplex PCR; TCRdb stores in-frame clones only, minus some. The table records 430,000 or so clones, around 87% of them present only once. The sample is drawn from a study of blood T cell repertoires in COVID-19. From germline, CDR1 is LGHNA and CDR2 YSLEER. V was pared by 1 base and J by 4 bases, with 16 bases between. This CDR3 is 16 amino acids long. Sequencing was done on a sample of PBMCs or T cells enriched from blood (not recorded which). The sequence was collected from a woman aged 40-49 years who had recovered from COVID-19. The chain uses TRBV4-3 and TRBJ1-1; possibly TRBD1 for D (5 bases). The CDR3 DNA sequence: TGCGCCAGCAGCCAAGTTTGGGCCAGGGAGGGCACTGAAGCTTTCTTT. Protein product: CASSQVWAREGTEAFF.